These 21 T cell receptor beta chains were all obtained from the same sample, sequenced in a study of T cells in Graves' hyperthyroidism and ophthalmopathy. TCR beta CDR3 region amplification was performed from RNA transcripts. TCR CDR3 underwent first-round RT-PCR with the HTBI primer set. One entry per CDR3 protein, called by TCRdb with MiXCR from the multiplex PCR reads. Among around 450,000 distinct CDR3 sequences listed, approximately 14% were seen once. The source material was blood. The receptors come from a woman aged 18 to 35 with Graves' hyperthyroidism.

This clonotype was observed a handful of times. V gene TRBV28 combines with J gene TRBJ2-6; tentative D call: TRBD2 (6 bases). V was clipped by 5 bases and J by 4 bases, with 21 bases between them. Germline assignment: CDR1 MDHEN and CDR2 SYDVKM. This CDR3 is 18 amino acids long. The CDR3 DNA reads as TGTGCCAGCAGTACCAGCGGGTGGGGGACGGGGGGGGCCAACGTCCTGACTTTC. Translation: CASSTSGWGTGGANVLTF.

In its sample, this clonotype was seen many times. This chain links TRBV7-9 with TRBJ2-1; 9 bases align to TRBD1. CDR1 and CDR2 (germline): SEHNR, FQNEAQ (reference sequence). This CDR3 spans 15 amino acids. With V trimmed by 6 bases and J by 4 bases, 7 bases remained unmatched. CDR3 sequence reads: CASSLQGARYNEQFF. The CDR3 DNA sequence: TGTGCCAGCAGTTTACAGGGGGCCCGATACAATGAGCAGTTCTTC. The whole variable domain, filled in from reference TRBV7-9 and TRBJ2-1, reads DTGVSQNPRHKITKRGQNVTFRCDPISEHNRLYWYRQTLGQGPEFLTYFQNEAQLEKSRLLSDRFSAERPKGSFSTLEIQRTEQGDSAMYLCASSLQGARYNEQFFGPGTRLTVL.

In this sample, this clonotype turned up a few times. The chain is built from TRBV19 and TRBJ1-5; possibly TRBD1 for D (5 bases). Per the germline V gene, CDR1 is LNHDA and CDR2 is SQIVND (reference sequence). The V gene lost 6 bases and the J gene lost 5 bases, with 17 bases spanning the gap. This CDR3 comprises 15 residues. The CDR3, as DNA: TGTGCCAGTAGCCTATCCTTGGGGGAATATCAGCCCCAGCATTTT. Its protein is CASSLSLGEYQPQHF.

This clonotype was seen many times. The chain recombines TRBV12-3 or TRBV12-4 with TRBJ1-1, with D perhaps matching TRBD1 (5 bases). The CDR3 length is 13 residues. V shed 7 bases and J shed 5 bases, with 14 bases lying between them. This CDR3 is CASKVGTGTEAFF. The CDR3 nucleotides are TGTGCCAGCAAGGTCGGGACGGGGACTGAAGCTTTCTTT.

This clonotype has ten or more counts. V gene TRBV12-3 or TRBV12-4 combines with J gene TRBJ2-7; D possibly matches TRBD1 or TRBD2 (6 bases each). The CDR3 is 13 amino acids. V was trimmed by 5 bases and J by 4 bases, leaving 12 bases between them. CDR3 in amino acids: CASSPGARYEQYF. DNA of the CDR3: TGTGCCAGCAGTCCGGGGGCTCGGTACGAGCAGTACTTC.

This clonotype was counted many times. This chain connects TRBV20-1 to TRBJ1-2; TRBD1 might be the D (5 bases). V was clipped by 0 bases and J by 7 bases, with 15 bases between them. This CDR3 is built from 14 residues. CDR1 and CDR2 (germline): DFQATT, SNEGSKA (reference sequence). The CDR3 coding sequence is TGCAGTGCTAGAGATATGGGGGATCGGGGTGGCTACACCTTC. The encoded protein is CSARDMGDRGGYTF.

This clonotype was detected ten times or more. The chain couples TRBV28 to TRBJ2-5; D is possibly TRBD2 (5 bases). The CDR3 is made up of 14 amino acids. CDR1 and CDR2 from the germline V gene are MDHEN and SYDVKM. V gave up 3 bases and J gave up 1 base, with 9 bases separating them. The CDR3 bases are TGTGCCAGCAGTTTGGGTGGGAGCCAAGAGACCCAGTACTTC. Residues: CASSLGGSQETQYF.

This clonotype was seen more than once but under ten times. The chain links TRBV12-3 or TRBV12-4 to TRBJ2-7, with TRBD1 matching over 9 bases. V was pared by 4 bases and J by 6 bases, with 7 bases of the junction left unmatched. The CDR3 contains 14 residues. DNA of the CDR3: TGTGCCAGCAGTTACGGGGGACAGGGTGGCGAGCAGTACTTC. It encodes CASSYGGQGGEQYF.

The sample holds many counts of this clonotype. The rearrangement uses TRBV28 and TRBJ1-2, with TRBD1 matching over 9 bases. Per the germline V gene, CDR1 is MDHEN and CDR2 is SYDVKM. V lost 6 bases, J lost 5 bases, and 13 bases stayed unmatched. CDR3 length: 16 residues. The CDR3 protein is CASSRHAGTGNYGYTF. CDR3 nucleotide sequence: TGTGCCAGCAGCCGCCACGCCGGGACAGGGAATTATGGCTACACCTTC.

This clonotype was recorded many times. This chain links TRBV7-2 with TRBJ1-2, with D unresolved. The CDR3 extends over 15 amino acids. Germline V lookup: CDR1 SGHTA, CDR2 FQGNSA. The V gene lost 1 base and the J gene lost 2 bases, with 11 bases spanning the gap. The CDR3 region has the DNA TGTGCCAGCAGCTTAGAACGGGGTGTAAACTATGGCTACACCTTC. It is translated as CASSLERGVNYGYTF.

In its sample, this clonotype was seen a few times. The CDR3 nucleotides are TGTGCCAGCAGCCCTCAAGGCATTAGCGGGAGGGGATCCTACGAGCAGTACTTC. Translating gives CASSPQGISGRGSYEQYF. The genes are TRBV7-6 and TRBJ2-7; 11 bases agree with TRBD2. After removal of 5 bases from V and 1 base from J, the junction contained 13 bases not matched to a gene. Germline V gives CDR1 SGHVS, CDR2 FNYEAQ. The CDR3 has 18 amino acids.

This clonotype appeared many times. The V and J genes are TRBV7-8 and TRBJ2-6; the D is unclear. V was cut by 5 bases and J by 0 bases, with 17 bases left in between. Germline CDR1 SGHVS, CDR2 FQNEAQ. This CDR3 has 18 residues. The CDR3 loop reads CASSRFRPGPSGANVLTF. CDR3 nucleotides: TGTGCCAGCAGCCGCTTTAGACCCGGACCCTCTGGGGCCAACGTCCTGACTTTC.

The chain carries TRBV13 and TRBJ1-5; D is unresolved. This CDR3 spans 18 amino acids. Germline V gene lookup returns CDR1 PRHDT and CDR2 FYEKMQ (reference sequence). The V and J ends lost 2 bases and 0 bases respectively, with 17 bases between them. CDR3 residues: CASSLRNRGQDSNQPQHF. The DNA of the CDR3 is TGTGCCAGCAGCTTAAGGAATCGGGGTCAAGATAGCAATCAGCCCCAGCATTTT.

The rearrangement uses TRBV20-1 and TRBJ1-5, with D perhaps TRBD1 (6 bases). The ends were cut back, 3 bases at V and 5 bases at J, with 23 bases in the middle. This CDR3 has 17 residues. Germline CDR1 DFQATT, CDR2 SNEGSKA (reference sequence). CDR3 sequence: CSASFGLAGGNHQPQHF. The DNA of the CDR3 is TGCAGTGCTAGCTTCGGACTAGCGGGGGGCAACCATCAGCCCCAGCATTTT.

This clonotype was found a few times. Here the CDR3 reads CASSLSGGRGDSPLHF. DNA of the CDR3: TGTGCCAGCAGCCTTTCCGGAGGCAGGGGGGATTCACCCCTCCACTTT. The chain recombines TRBV9 with TRBJ1-6, with 7 bases lining up with TRBD1. Trimming took 4 bases from V and 8 from J; bases not matched to a gene: 12. This CDR3 spans 16 amino acids. Germline-derived CDR1 and CDR2 are SGDLS and YYNGEE.

A note on this clonotype: This may stem from a read error, because a much larger clone lies one nucleotide away. The rearrangement links TRBV5-1 to TRBJ2-2, with no clear D. Germline V gives CDR1 SGHRS, CDR2 YFSETQ. The CDR3 spans 13 residues. Trimming cost V 5 bases and J 1 base, with 6 bases left between them. CDR3 DNA: TGCGCCAGCAGAGATTTGAACACCGGGGAGCTGTTTTTT. This sequence encodes CASRDLNTGELFF.

The V gene is TRBV6-1, the J gene TRBJ1-5, with unresolved D. The germline V gene encodes CDR1 MNHNS and CDR2 SASEGT. CDR3 length equals 9 residues. V lost 10 bases and J 9 bases, leaving 7 bases between the germline ends. The CDR3: CATPWPQHF. CDR3 sequence (DNA): TGTGCCACCCCGTGGCCCCAGCATTTT.

Comments on this clonotype: The CDR3 does not close with the conserved phenylalanine or tryptophan, likely indicating a read error. The rearrangement links TRBV5-1 to TRBJ2-7, with 8 bases matching TRBD1. Germline V gene sequence: CDR1 SGHRS, CDR2 YFSETQ. Trimming removed 4 bases from V and 7 bases from J; junction bases left unmatched: 7. This CDR3 contains 13 residues. CDR3 coding DNA: TGCGCCAGCAGCCCCGCCGGGACAGGAGAGCAGTACTGC. Its protein is CASSPAGTGEQYC.

V is TRBV7-3 and J is TRBJ2-7; 12 bases fit TRBD2. The CDR3 runs to 13 residues. Germline V gives CDR1 SGHTA, CDR2 FQGTGA. V dropped 5 bases and J dropped 9; count of bases not matched to a gene: 5. In DNA, the CDR3 is TGTGCCAGCAGCCCGGGACTAGCGGGCAGGCAGTACTTC. Amino acids: CASSPGLAGRQYF.

The chain uses TRBV29-1 and TRBJ2-5; D perhaps matches TRBD1 (9 bases). This CDR3 contains 15 residues. V was trimmed by 8 bases and J by 4 bases, leaving 23 bases between them. In germline, CDR1 is SQVTM, CDR2 ANQGSEA. The CDR3 sequence: CSTLAGQGQGETQYF. The CDR3 DNA follows: TGCAGCACGTTAGCGGGACAGGGACAGGGAGAGACCCAGTACTTC.

The sample holds a few counts of this clonotype. Written as DNA, the CDR3 is TGTGCCACCAGCAGAGATCGGGACCTTGGAAACACCATATATTTT. The encoded protein is CATSRDRDLGNTIYF. The gene calls are TRBV15 and TRBJ1-3; possibly TRBD1 for D (5 bases). V was trimmed by 0 bases and J by 3 bases, leaving 9 bases between them. The CDR3 totals 15 residues. Germline-derived CDR1 and CDR2 are LNHNV and YYDKDF (reference sequence).